This is a list of T cell receptor beta chains from one sample in a study of PD-1 blockade in classical Hodgkin lymphoma. Only in-frame clones appear in the TCRdb table, and some are missing; sequencing was by immunoSEQ multiplex PCR. This sample yields approximately 89,000 clones, of which nearly 85% are seen a single time; about a sixth belongs to the top ten. The sequenced sample was peripheral blood mononuclear cells (PBMCs), obtained before the fourth cycle of nivolumab. The receptors were sampled from a human donor with classical Hodgkin lymphoma. The conserved cysteine and the conserved F or W are not part of the CDR3 here. The size entry is marked missing in some rows and otherwise reads once, few, many or a size class.

v_call cdr3_length clone_size cdr3_aa
TRBV30 11 . AWKGTHQETQY
TRBV25-1 13 few ASSPDRLYQETQY
TRBV4-1 13 . ASSPGTVTGNTIY
TRBV27 14 . ASSPYAGLSYNEQF
TRBV9 11 . ASSVEGHYEQY
TRBV7-2 13 . ASSLNTGEGLEQY
TRBV28 9 . ASSMLSEQF
TRBV6-5 13 medium-sized ASSYSMGIAGELF
TRBV27 14 . ASSQTGTVTQGGYT
TRBV5-1 13 . ASSSGTGLNTEAF
TRBV5-1 13 few ASSPLTGGNTEAF
TRBV5-1 12 . ASSFTDPGFEQY
TRBV6-4 15 . ASSDSSMKGWHTEAF
TRBV10-3 16 many AITEKGAYPGVTDTQY
TRBV2 11 . ASSDGRGYEQY
TRBV27 13 . ASSLDGTGYQPQH
TRBV10-3 13 . AISEYTSGEETQY
TRBV2 13 . ASSEYLGRDTEAF
TRBV5-4 14 . ASSQGGAGAQETQY
TRBV12-2 17 few ASRLVKGQGESGANVLT
TRBV29-1 12 . SVVGDQGGYGYT
TRBV7-9 9 few ASSPGFEQY